This T cell receptor (beta chain) stems from a study of OX40 agonist ivuxolimab in advanced cancers. Overall study context: Two cutaneous melanoma patients and one hepatocellular carcinoma patient, three in all, had partial responses. Study-wide findings and caveats: The mean number of expanded clones was higher in CD8+ T cells than in CD4+. Clones of CD4+ and CD8+ blood T cells grew by week 6 at doses of 0.1 to 3.0 mg/kg.

The CDR3 length is 15 residues. Germline CDR1 is SGHDT and CDR2 is YYEEEE. V shed 4 bases and J 3 bases; nucleotides not matched to a gene: 8. Method: immunoSEQ multiplex PCR; TCRdb's copy keeps in-frame clones and lacks some. The sample has around 20,000 clones, 80% to 85% seen once. Concerning this clone: The antigen is undetermined.

Sampling of blood occurred at baseline, cycle 4 day 1, and cycle 7 day 1. V gene TRBV5-6 combines with J gene TRBJ2-7; the match to TRBD1 covers 9 bases. The sequence was collected from an adult with an advanced solid tumor such as melanoma, head and neck, liver or kidney cancer. This specimen consisted of CD4+ or CD8+ T cells sorted from blood, obtained in a trial of the OX40 agonist ivuxolimab. This CDR3 reads CASSPMTGGVYEQYF. The CDR3 DNA sequence: TGTGCCAGCAGCCCGATGACAGGGGGGGTCTACGAGCAGTACTTC. The variable domain in full, completed from reference TRBV5-6 and TRBJ2-7, reads DAGVTQSPTHLIKTRGQQVTLRCSPKSGHDTVSWYQQALGQGPQFIFQYYEEEERQRGNFPDRFSGHQFPNYSSELNVNALLLGDSALYLCASSPMTGGVYEQYFGPGTRLTVT.